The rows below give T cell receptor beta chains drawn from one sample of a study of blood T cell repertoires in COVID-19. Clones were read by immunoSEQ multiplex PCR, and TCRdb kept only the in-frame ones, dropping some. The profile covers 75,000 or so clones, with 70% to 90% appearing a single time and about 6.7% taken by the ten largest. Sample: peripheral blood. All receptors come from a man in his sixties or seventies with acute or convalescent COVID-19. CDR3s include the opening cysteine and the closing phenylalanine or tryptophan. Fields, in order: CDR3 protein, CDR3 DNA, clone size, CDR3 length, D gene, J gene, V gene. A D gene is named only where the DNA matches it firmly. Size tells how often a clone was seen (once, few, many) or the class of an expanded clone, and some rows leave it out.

CDR3aa: CASSPLNGAYYEQYF
CDR3nt: TGCGCCAGCAGCCCGCTCAATGGGGCATACTACGAGCAGTACTTC
abundance: once
len: 15
d_gene: .
j_gene: TRBJ2-7
v_gene: TRBV4-1

CDR3aa: CASSQDTTGVVYNEQFF
CDR3nt: TGCGCCAGCAGCCAAGATACGACAGGGGTAGTATACAATGAGCAGTTCTTC
abundance: .
len: 17
d_gene: TRBD1
j_gene: TRBJ2-1
v_gene: TRBV4-3

CDR3aa: CASSQGSTGRNEKLFF
CDR3nt: TGCGCCAGCAGCCAAGGATCGACAGGGAGAAATGAAAAACTGTTTTTT
abundance: .
len: 16
d_gene: TRBD1
j_gene: TRBJ1-4
v_gene: TRBV4-1

CDR3aa: CASSLTFEGKQYF
CDR3nt: TGTGCCAGCAGCTTAACCTTTGAGGGCAAGCAGTACTTC
abundance: few
len: 13
d_gene: .
j_gene: TRBJ2-7
v_gene: TRBV7-3

CDR3aa: CASRPLGESNTEAFF
CDR3nt: TGTGCCAGTAGACCCCTCGGGGAATCGAACACTGAAGCTTTCTTT
abundance: once
len: 15
d_gene: .
j_gene: TRBJ1-1
v_gene: TRBV19

CDR3aa: CASSLQGGSPLHF
CDR3nt: TGTGCCAGCAGCCTACAGGGGGGATCACCCCTCCACTTT
abundance: .
len: 13
d_gene: TRBD1
j_gene: TRBJ1-6
v_gene: TRBV12-3/TRBV12-4

CDR3aa: CAWKAGNSPLHF
CDR3nt: TGTGCCTGGAAGGCGGGGAATTCACCCCTCCACTTT
abundance: .
len: 12
d_gene: .
j_gene: TRBJ1-6
v_gene: TRBV30

CDR3aa: CASSYRLAGIYEQYF
CDR3nt: TGTGCCAGCAGTTACAGACTAGCGGGGATTTACGAGCAGTACTTC
abundance: once
len: 15
d_gene: TRBD2
j_gene: TRBJ2-7
v_gene: TRBV6-5

CDR3aa: CASSQTGSPAEQYF
CDR3nt: TGTGCCAGCTCCCAGACAGGGTCCCCGGCCGAGCAGTACTTC
abundance: .
len: 14
d_gene: TRBD1
j_gene: TRBJ2-7
v_gene: TRBV18

CDR3aa: CASSYTSGGSGYTF
CDR3nt: TGTGCCAGCAGTTACACCTCAGGGGGCTCTGGCTACACCTTC
abundance: .
len: 14
d_gene: TRBD1
j_gene: TRBJ1-2
v_gene: TRBV6-2/TRBV6-3

CDR3aa: CASSETTGNNSPLHF
CDR3nt: TGTGCCAGCAGTGAGACAACAGGGAACAATTCACCCCTCCACTTT
abundance: few
len: 15
d_gene: .
j_gene: TRBJ1-6
v_gene: TRBV2

CDR3aa: CASSQEQVNSNQPQHF
CDR3nt: TGCGCCAGCAGCCAAGAACAAGTTAATAGCAATCAGCCCCAGCATTTT
abundance: .
len: 16
d_gene: .
j_gene: TRBJ1-5
v_gene: TRBV4-1

CDR3aa: CASSAGISNQPQHF
CDR3nt: TGTGCCAGCAGTGCAGGGATTAGCAATCAGCCCCAGCATTTT
abundance: .
len: 14
d_gene: .
j_gene: TRBJ1-5
v_gene: TRBV6-2/TRBV6-3

CDR3aa: CASSQEGRGGYEQYF
CDR3nt: TGCGCCAGCAGCCAAGAAGGGCGGGGGGGCTACGAGCAGTACTTC
abundance: few
len: 15
d_gene: TRBD2
j_gene: TRBJ2-7
v_gene: TRBV4-3

CDR3aa: CASAQPRGTHTGELFF
CDR3nt: TGTGCCAGCGCCCAGCCCCGCGGGACCCACACCGGGGAGCTGTTTTTT
abundance: .
len: 16
d_gene: .
j_gene: TRBJ2-2
v_gene: TRBV27

CDR3aa: CASSPSGGGYNEQFF
CDR3nt: TGTGCCAGCAGTCCTTCGGGAGGGGGCTACAATGAGCAGTTCTTC
abundance: .
len: 15
d_gene: TRBD2
j_gene: TRBJ2-1
v_gene: TRBV28

CDR3aa: CASRSSTTGKLANYGYTF
CDR3nt: TGTGCAAGTCGCTCCTCAACGACAGGGAAGTTAGCTAACTATGGCTACACCTTC
abundance: .
len: 18
d_gene: .
j_gene: TRBJ1-2
v_gene: TRBV12-2

CDR3aa: CASSPTGDDGYTF
CDR3nt: TGTGCCAGCAGCCCGACAGGGGATGATGGCTACACCTTC
abundance: .
len: 13
d_gene: TRBD1
j_gene: TRBJ1-2
v_gene: TRBV9

CDR3aa: CASSLSSGTYIGNEQFF
CDR3nt: TGTGCCAGCAGTTTATCATCCGGGACTTATATAGGGAATGAGCAGTTCTTC
abundance: .
len: 17
d_gene: .
j_gene: TRBJ2-1
v_gene: TRBV27

CDR3aa: CASSLGSNGAFYGYTF
CDR3nt: TGTGCCAGCAGCTTGGGCTCAAACGGAGCCTTCTATGGCTACACCTTC
abundance: .
len: 16
d_gene: .
j_gene: TRBJ1-2
v_gene: TRBV5-4

CDR3aa: CASSATGNEQFF
CDR3nt: TGCGCCAGCAGCGCTACAGGGAATGAGCAGTTCTTC
abundance: once
len: 12
d_gene: .
j_gene: TRBJ2-1
v_gene: TRBV5-1

CDR3aa: CASSLVQDYGYTF
CDR3nt: TGTGCCAGCAGCTTAGTACAGGACTATGGCTACACCTTC
abundance: .
len: 13
d_gene: .
j_gene: TRBJ1-2
v_gene: TRBV7-9

CDR3aa: CASSLEGSGQGYEQFF
CDR3nt: TGCGCCAGCAGCTTGGAGGGCTCGGGACAGGGGTATGAGCAGTTCTTC
abundance: .
len: 16
d_gene: TRBD1
j_gene: TRBJ2-1
v_gene: TRBV5-1

CDR3aa: CASSVLGQGITGELFF
CDR3nt: TGTGCCAGCAGTGTGTTGGGACAGGGGATCACCGGGGAGCTGTTTTTT
abundance: .
len: 16
d_gene: TRBD1
j_gene: TRBJ2-2
v_gene: TRBV2

CDR3aa: CASTQGAPSPEAFF
CDR3nt: TGTGCCAGCACGCAGGGGGCCCCATCGCCTGAAGCTTTCTTT
abundance: few
len: 14
d_gene: TRBD1
j_gene: TRBJ1-1
v_gene: TRBV6-6

CDR3aa: CASSMWMRSNTGELFF
CDR3nt: TGTGCCAGTAGTATGTGGATGAGGTCGAACACCGGGGAGCTGTTTTTT
abundance: once
len: 16
d_gene: .
j_gene: TRBJ2-2
v_gene: TRBV19

CDR3aa: CASSERLGPPFF
CDR3nt: TGTGCCAGCAGCGAGCGACTAGGCCCTCCTTTCTTC
abundance: .
len: 12
d_gene: .
j_gene: TRBJ2-1
v_gene: TRBV7-2

CDR3aa: CASRGSSGKAFF
CDR3nt: TGTGCCAGTAGGGGGTCGTCCGGGAAGGCTTTCTTT
abundance: .
len: 12
d_gene: .
j_gene: TRBJ1-1
v_gene: TRBV19

CDR3aa: CASRRTGSGYTF
CDR3nt: TGTGCCAGCAGAAGGACAGGGTCTGGCTACACCTTC
abundance: .
len: 12
d_gene: TRBD1
j_gene: TRBJ1-2
v_gene: TRBV6-4

CDR3aa: CASSPAVASGSGYTF
CDR3nt: TGTGCCAGCAGCCCAGCGGTCGCGAGTGGGTCTGGCTACACCTTC
abundance: .
len: 15
d_gene: .
j_gene: TRBJ1-2
v_gene: TRBV7-6

CDR3aa: CASSPTASGESYEQYF
CDR3nt: TGTGCCAGCAGCCCAACCGCTAGCGGGGAGAGCTACGAGCAGTACTTC
abundance: .
len: 16
d_gene: TRBD2
j_gene: TRBJ2-7
v_gene: TRBV5-4

CDR3aa: CASSPREGSPLHF
CDR3nt: TGTGCCAGCAGCCCCAGGGAGGGCTCACCCCTCCACTTT
abundance: .
len: 13
d_gene: .
j_gene: TRBJ1-6
v_gene: TRBV27

CDR3aa: CASRETGPTYEQYF
CDR3nt: TGTGCCAGCAGAGAGACAGGACCGACCTACGAGCAGTACTTC
abundance: .
len: 14
d_gene: .
j_gene: TRBJ2-7
v_gene: TRBV28

CDR3aa: CASSYGGFNTEAFF
CDR3nt: TGTGCCAGCAGTTACGGGGGGTTTAACACTGAAGCTTTCTTT
abundance: .
len: 14
d_gene: .
j_gene: TRBJ1-1
v_gene: TRBV6-5

CDR3aa: CASSRGTGPNSPLHF
CDR3nt: TGTGCCAGCAGTCGCGGGACAGGTCCTAATTCACCCCTCCACTTT
abundance: .
len: 15
d_gene: TRBD1
j_gene: TRBJ1-6
v_gene: TRBV6-2/TRBV6-3

CDR3aa: CASSLSDRVYTF
CDR3nt: TGCGCCAGCAGCTTATCGGACAGGGTTTACACCTTC
abundance: once
len: 12
d_gene: TRBD1
j_gene: TRBJ1-2
v_gene: TRBV5-1

CDR3aa: CASGQYQNTEAFF
CDR3nt: TGTGCCAGCGGACAGTACCAGAACACTGAAGCTTTCTTT
abundance: .
len: 13
d_gene: .
j_gene: TRBJ1-1
v_gene: TRBV6-5

CDR3aa: CASSTPALALNTDTQYF
CDR3nt: TGTGCCAGCAGCACCCCCGCACTAGCCCTAAACACAGATACGCAGTATTTT
abundance: .
len: 17
d_gene: .
j_gene: TRBJ2-3
v_gene: TRBV7-9

CDR3aa: CASSLDTSGFGNTIYF
CDR3nt: TGTGCCAGCAGCTTAGACACCTCAGGCTTTGGAAACACCATATATTTT
abundance: .
len: 16
d_gene: .
j_gene: TRBJ1-3
v_gene: TRBV11-2

CDR3aa: CASSLSVGLATDTQYF
CDR3nt: TGTGCCAGCAGTTTGTCAGTCGGACTAGCAACAGATACGCAGTATTTT
abundance: .
len: 16
d_gene: TRBD2
j_gene: TRBJ2-3
v_gene: TRBV6-2/TRBV6-3

CDR3aa: CSVDSTGGDEQYF
CDR3nt: TGCAGCGTTGATAGTACAGGGGGTGACGAGCAGTACTTC
abundance: .
len: 13
d_gene: TRBD1
j_gene: TRBJ2-7
v_gene: TRBV29-1

CDR3aa: CASSLARTGNSPLHF
CDR3nt: TGTGCCAGCAGCTTAGCGAGGACAGGGAATTCACCCCTCCACTTT
abundance: .
len: 15
d_gene: TRBD1
j_gene: TRBJ1-6
v_gene: TRBV11-2

CDR3aa: CASSEPQRLVNEKLFF
CDR3nt: TGTGCCAGCAGCGAGCCACAGCGGTTAGTTAATGAAAAACTGTTTTTT
abundance: .
len: 16
d_gene: .
j_gene: TRBJ1-4
v_gene: TRBV7-2

CDR3aa: CASSRTDEAFF
CDR3nt: TGTGCCAGCAGCCGGACAGATGAAGCTTTCTTT
abundance: .
len: 11
d_gene: .
j_gene: TRBJ1-1
v_gene: TRBV7-9

CDR3aa: CASSLFWNRGQETQYF
CDR3nt: TGTGCCAGCAGCTTATTCTGGAATAGGGGGCAAGAGACCCAGTACTTC
abundance: .
len: 16
d_gene: .
j_gene: TRBJ2-5
v_gene: TRBV7-2

CDR3aa: CASTLAGQGPYEQYF
CDR3nt: TGTGCCAGCACCCTCGCTGGGCAGGGGCCCTACGAGCAGTACTTC
abundance: .
len: 15
d_gene: .
j_gene: TRBJ2-7
v_gene: TRBV27

CDR3aa: CASSRRLRATNEKLFF
CDR3nt: TGTGCCAGCAGTCGAAGACTTCGTGCAACTAATGAAAAACTGTTTTTT
abundance: .
len: 16
d_gene: .
j_gene: TRBJ1-4
v_gene: TRBV11-1

CDR3aa: CASSPLGTGSSNEKLFF
CDR3nt: TGTGCCAGCAGCCCCCTGGGTACGGGGAGCTCGAATGAAAAACTGTTTTTT
abundance: .
len: 17
d_gene: .
j_gene: TRBJ1-4
v_gene: TRBV3-1/TRBV3-2

CDR3aa: CASSLLESGDFGEAFF
CDR3nt: TGTGCCAGCAGCCTTCTCGAGTCAGGGGATTTCGGTGAAGCTTTCTTT
abundance: .
len: 16
d_gene: .
j_gene: TRBJ1-1
v_gene: TRBV3-1/TRBV3-2

CDR3aa: CASSPTAGANYGYTF
CDR3nt: TGCGCCAGCAGCCCCACCGCGGGGGCTAACTATGGCTACACCTTC
abundance: .
len: 15
d_gene: .
j_gene: TRBJ1-2
v_gene: TRBV5-1

CDR3aa: CASSESYGVTSGADTQYF
CDR3nt: TGCGCCAGCAGTGAGTCGTACGGGGTCACTAGCGGGGCAGATACGCAGTATTTT
abundance: .
len: 18
d_gene: TRBD2
j_gene: TRBJ2-3
v_gene: TRBV10-1

CDR3aa: CASSSQWGTPSSYEQYF
CDR3nt: TGTGCCAGCAGCTCTCAATGGGGGACACCTAGCTCCTACGAGCAGTACTTC
abundance: few
len: 17
d_gene: .
j_gene: TRBJ2-7
v_gene: TRBV7-9

CDR3aa: CASSTLTGGGNQPQHF
CDR3nt: TGTGCCAGTAGTACCCTCACAGGGGGCGGTAATCAGCCCCAGCATTTT
abundance: .
len: 16
d_gene: TRBD1
j_gene: TRBJ1-5
v_gene: TRBV19

CDR3aa: CASSFKGQGPDTQYF
CDR3nt: TGTGCCAGCAGTTTTAAGGGACAAGGGCCCGATACGCAGTATTTT
abundance: .
len: 15
d_gene: .
j_gene: TRBJ2-3
v_gene: TRBV27

CDR3aa: CASSFEIGEQFF
CDR3nt: TGTGCCAGCAGCTTTGAGATCGGTGAGCAGTTCTTC
abundance: few
len: 12
d_gene: .
j_gene: TRBJ2-1
v_gene: TRBV7-2

CDR3aa: CASSDRGSAGNTIYF
CDR3nt: TGTGCCAGCAGCGACAGGGGGTCTGCGGGAAACACCATATATTTT
abundance: .
len: 15
d_gene: TRBD1
j_gene: TRBJ1-3
v_gene: TRBV11-2

CDR3aa: CASSWDGREKLFF
CDR3nt: TGTGCCAGCAGCTGGGACGGGAGAGAAAAACTGTTTTTT
abundance: .
len: 13
d_gene: .
j_gene: TRBJ1-4
v_gene: TRBV11-2

CDR3aa: CASSFYSEGYEQYF
CDR3nt: TGTGCCAGCAGTTTCTATTCGGAGGGGTACGAGCAGTACTTC
abundance: once
len: 14
d_gene: .
j_gene: TRBJ2-7
v_gene: TRBV27

CDR3aa: CASSPHTSGGAGIF
CDR3nt: TGTGCCAGCTCACCCCATACTAGCGGGGGGGCCGGGATCTTC
abundance: few
len: 14
d_gene: TRBD2
j_gene: TRBJ2-1
v_gene: TRBV18

CDR3aa: CASRGAIGQYF
CDR3nt: TGTGCCAGCAGGGGAGCTATCGGGCAGTACTTC
abundance: .
len: 11
d_gene: .
j_gene: TRBJ2-7
v_gene: TRBV28